These 19 T cell receptor beta chains originate from one sample sequenced in a study of blood T cell repertoires in COVID-19. TCRdb keeps only in-frame clones here, not all; method: immunoSEQ multiplex PCR. The sample shows about 220,000 clones, roughly 84% of them seen only once. The specimen sequenced was peripheral blood. The receptors stem from a woman aged 55-70 years with acute or convalescent COVID-19.

The gene calls are TRBV15 and TRBJ1-5; TRBD1 aligns across 9 bases. Germline V gene data show CDR1 as LNHNV and CDR2 as YYDKDF (reference sequence). This CDR3 comprises 18 residues. Trimming at V came to 0 bases and at J to 6 bases, leaving 12 bases not matched to a gene. DNA for the CDR3: TGTGCCACCAGCAGAGATCATCGGACAGGGGTTAGGTTTCAGCCCCAGCATTTT. It is translated as CATSRDHRTGVRFQPQHF.

The chain uses TRBV23-1 and TRBJ1-4, with 7 bases identical to TRBD1. TRBV23-1 is known as an ORF, though its function is uncertain. The CDR3 runs to 14 residues. Trimming at V came to 11 bases and at J to 8 bases, leaving 14 bases not matched to a gene. CDR3 bases: TGCGCCGTCCTGACCGACAGGGAAGGAGAAAAACTGTTTTTT. Its translation: CAVLTDREGEKLFF.

The chain has TRBV4-1 and TRBJ1-4, with D hard to call. V was cut by 1 base and J by 0 bases, with 6 bases left in between. Looked up from germline, CDR1 is MGHRA and CDR2 is YSYEKL. This CDR3 comprises 15 residues. The CDR3 loop reads CASSQGSATNEKLFF. The CDR3, as DNA: TGCGCCAGCAGCCAAGGGTCAGCAACTAATGAAAAACTGTTTTTT.

The V call is TRBV6-7, the J call TRBJ2-5, with D perhaps matching TRBD1 (5 bases). TRBV6-7 is an ORF, and what it does is uncertain. The CDR3 length is 18 residues. Trimming shortened V by 1 base and J by 5 bases, and 23 bases separated the two germline ends. CDR3 nucleotide sequence: TGTGCCAGCAGTTACTTGGAACCGTCGGAGTCAGGGCTTGAGACCCAGTACTTC. Protein: CASSYLEPSESGLETQYF.

V is TRBV19 and J is TRBJ1-3; no definite D call. The germline V and J ends were trimmed by 3 bases and 0 bases, with 18 bases remaining between them. This CDR3 is built from 18 residues. CDR1 is LNHDA, CDR2 SQIVND, per germline (reference sequence). The CDR3 sequence: CASSMVRKEYASGNTIYF. Written as DNA, the CDR3 is TGTGCCAGTAGTATGGTTCGAAAGGAGTACGCCTCTGGAAACACCATATATTTT. The full variable domain, its missing parts supplied by reference TRBV19 and TRBJ1-3, is DGGITQSPKYLFRKEGQNVTLSCEQNLNHDAMYWYRQDPGQGLRLIYYSQIVNDFQKGDIAEGYSVSREKKESFPLTVTSAQKNPTAFYLCASSMVRKEYASGNTIYFGEGSWLTVV.

This clone was observed a single time. This chain joins TRBV5-6 and TRBJ1-2; maybe TRBD1 (6 bases). Germline lookup yields CDR1 SGHDT and CDR2 YYEEEE. V was shortened by 1 base and J by 2 bases, with 9 bases between the two germline ends. The CDR3 is 14 residues long. CDR3 sequence reads: CASSLIRGNYGYTF. The CDR3 DNA follows: TGTGCCAGCAGCTTGATTAGGGGGAACTATGGCTACACCTTC.

The V gene is TRBV28, the J gene TRBJ1-5; D not certain. The V gene lost 6 bases and the J gene lost 6 bases, with 9 bases spanning the gap. Germline CDR1 and CDR2: MDHEN and SYDVKM. CDR3 length: 12 amino acids. CDR3 nucleotide sequence: TGTGCCAGCAGCCCGGGGAGTCAGCCCCAGCATTTT. It encodes CASSPGSQPQHF.

The gene calls are TRBV5-1 and TRBJ2-5, with 9 bases matching TRBD1. The V and J ends lost 4 bases and 5 bases, in that order; junction bases with no gene match: 6. This CDR3 spans 14 amino acids. Germline CDR1 reads SGHRS; CDR2 reads YFSETQ. The CDR3 loop reads CASSTGTGLETQYF. In nucleotides, the CDR3 is TGCGCCAGCAGCACCGGGACAGGGTTGGAGACCCAGTACTTC.

The chain recombines TRBV7-8 with TRBJ1-2, with TRBD1 matching over 8 bases. V shed 0 bases, J shed 4 bases, and the junction held 10 bases outside the gene matches. Germline V CDR1 and CDR2: SGHVS, FQNEAQ. The CDR3 is 17 residues long. For the CDR3, the DNA is TGTGCCAGCAGCTTAGCGGAGATTGGACAGGGACCCTATGGCTACACCTTC. This gives the protein CASSLAEIGQGPYGYTF.

The chain joins TRBV30 to TRBJ1-1, with D possibly being TRBD1 (5 bases). The CDR3 loop spans 14 amino acids. Germline V CDR1 and CDR2: GTSNPN, SVGIG (reference sequence). The V end was cut by 3 bases, the J end by 1 base, with 12 bases between. The CDR3 DNA reads as TGTGCCTGGAGGGGGGGACGGAAGAACACTGAAGCTTTCTTT. Amino acids: CAWRGGRKNTEAFF.

The chain has TRBV5-8 and TRBJ2-7; D unclear. Germline V gene sequence: CDR1 SGHTS, CDR2 YDEGEE. Trimming removed 1 base at V and 4 bases at J, with 6 bases between. This CDR3 is 12 amino acids long. The CDR3 sequence is CASSLLRYEQYF. Here the CDR3 DNA reads TGTGCCAGCAGCTTGCTGCGGTACGAGCAGTACTTC.

The chain employs TRBV2 and TRBJ1-3; D may be TRBD1 (6 bases). The V gene's germline CDR1 is SNHLY and CDR2 FYNNEI. V was shortened by 1 base and J by 0 bases, with 16 bases between the two germline ends. This CDR3 comprises 18 residues. The CDR3 protein is CASSEVGGLFFSGNTIYF. The CDR3, as DNA: TGTGCCAGCAGTGAAGTCGGGGGGCTCTTCTTCTCTGGAAACACCATATATTTT.

The chain couples TRBV29-1 to TRBJ1-1, with a possible D match to TRBD1 (5 bases). Germline CDR1 SQVTM, CDR2 ANQGSEA. Trimming removed 4 bases at V and 1 base at J, with 10 bases between. The CDR3 sequence is 13 residues long. For the CDR3, the DNA is TGCAGCGTTGCCGGGGGGAGGAACACTGAAGCTTTCTTT. Protein sequence: CSVAGGRNTEAFF.

The CDR3 DNA is TGTGCCAGTAGTCACAGGGCAGGAGACGGCTACACCTTC. Translating it yields CASSHRAGDGYTF. The V and J genes are TRBV19 and TRBJ1-2; tentative D call: TRBD1 (6 bases). CDR3 size: 13 residues. Germline-derived CDR1 and CDR2 are LNHDA and SQIVND (reference sequence). V was trimmed by 5 bases and J by 8 bases, leaving 15 bases between them.

The rearrangement links TRBV2 to TRBJ1-6; 7 bases fit TRBD1. J lost 7 bases, V lost 4 bases, and 7 bases had no gene match. This CDR3 contains 15 residues. Germline CDR1 SNHLY, CDR2 FYNNEI. CDR3 protein: CASSGRQGENSPLHF. The DNA for the CDR3 is TGTGCCAGCAGTGGGCGACAGGGCGAGAATTCACCCCTCCACTTT.

V and J are TRBV10-3 and TRBJ1-1; D is possibly TRBD1 (6 bases). Germline CDR1 ENHRY, CDR2 SYGVKD. The CDR3 spans 13 residues. V was clipped by 10 bases and J by 0 bases, with 12 bases between them. CDR3 sequence (DNA): TGTGCCACCGCTTGGGACATGAACACTGAAGCTTTCTTT. Translated: CATAWDMNTEAFF.

The rearrangement links TRBV28 to TRBJ1-2; the match to TRBD1 covers 10 bases. The ends lost 6 bases at V and 1 base at J; junction bases unmatched: 5. The CDR3 sequence is 15 residues long. In germline, CDR1 is MDHEN, CDR2 SYDVKM. CDR3 residues: CASRTRTGGNYGYTF. The CDR3 bases are TGTGCCAGCAGAACGAGGACAGGGGGTAACTATGGCTACACCTTC.

This clone was observed a single time. The chain joins TRBV6-5 to TRBJ1-3, with 8 positions matching TRBD1. Germline CDR1 reads MNHEY; CDR2 reads SVGAGI. This CDR3 has 16 amino acids. V shed 0 bases and J 2 bases; nucleotides not matched to a gene: 3. The CDR3 is CASSYSTRGPGNTIYF. The CDR3 nucleotides read TGTGCCAGCAGTTACTCGACCAGGGGGCCTGGAAACACCATATATTTT.

The rearrangement uses TRBV29-1 and TRBJ2-7; D gene uncertain. The CDR3 consists of 11 residues. CDR1 and CDR2 (germline): SQVTM, ANQGSEA. With 6 bases removed from V and 0 bases from J, the gap between germline ends came to 6 bases. In nucleotides, the CDR3 is TGCAGCGTCTTATTCTCCTACGAGCAGTACTTC. Its protein is CSVLFSYEQYF.